This T cell receptor (beta chain) was observed in a study of blood T cells in healthy people across ages. In regard to this clonotype: Its antigen is unidentified.

Germline CDR1 reads SEHNR; CDR2 reads FQNEAQ (reference sequence). The CDR3 has 16 residues. J gave up 11 bases and V 4 bases, and 17 bases lay outside the gene matches. Then a second PCR, running about 6 to 11 cycles, was carried out with a sample-barcoded 5' primer and a J-beta primer mix. A template-switch adaptor with 12 random nucleotides tagged each cDNA molecule. MiXCR was run by TCRdb on the 5' RACE reads, yielding one entry per CDR3 protein. The sample consists of around 900,000 distinct CDR3 sequences, roughly 51% of them appearing once. Whole-study findings and limits: The recorded TCR beta diversity per million T cells decreased in a roughly linear manner with age. The study found more naive CD4+ cells and higher diversity in long-lived than aged donors. Because donor CMV status was unknown, expanded clonotype changes were possibly confounded.

This TCR derives from a woman aged 55-70 years in good health. J is TRBJ2-5 and V is TRBV7-9; TRBD1 matches 9 bases. What was sequenced was blood. Written as DNA, the CDR3 is TGTGCCAGCAGCTCACACAGGGACAGGGAAAGAAATGAGCAGTACTTC. Protein sequence: CASSSHRDRERNEQYF.